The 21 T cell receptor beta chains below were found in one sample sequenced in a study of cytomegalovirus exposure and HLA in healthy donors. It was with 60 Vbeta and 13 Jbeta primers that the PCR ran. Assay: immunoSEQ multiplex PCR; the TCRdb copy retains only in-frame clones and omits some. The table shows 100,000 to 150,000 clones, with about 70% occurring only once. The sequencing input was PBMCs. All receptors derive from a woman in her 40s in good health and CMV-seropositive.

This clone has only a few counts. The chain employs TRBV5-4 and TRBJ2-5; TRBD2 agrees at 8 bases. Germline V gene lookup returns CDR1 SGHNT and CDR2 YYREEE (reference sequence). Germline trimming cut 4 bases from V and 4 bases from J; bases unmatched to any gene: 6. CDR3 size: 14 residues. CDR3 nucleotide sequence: TGTGCCAGCAGCACCTGGACTAGCCGAGAGACCCAGTACTTC. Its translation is CASSTWTSRETQYF.

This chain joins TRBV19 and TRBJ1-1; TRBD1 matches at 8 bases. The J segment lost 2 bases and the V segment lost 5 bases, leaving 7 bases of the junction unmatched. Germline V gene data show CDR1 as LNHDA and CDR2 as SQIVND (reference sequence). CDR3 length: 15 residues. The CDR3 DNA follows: TGTGCCAGTAGTCTACAGGGGGTGGTTAACACTGAAGCTTTCTTT. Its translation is CASSLQGVVNTEAFF. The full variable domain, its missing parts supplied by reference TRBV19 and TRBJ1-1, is DGGITQSPKYLFRKEGQNVTLSCEQNLNHDAMYWYRQDPGQGLRLIYYSQIVNDFQKGDIAEGYSVSREKKESFPLTVTSAQKNPTAFYLCASSLQGVVNTEAFFGQGTRLTVV.

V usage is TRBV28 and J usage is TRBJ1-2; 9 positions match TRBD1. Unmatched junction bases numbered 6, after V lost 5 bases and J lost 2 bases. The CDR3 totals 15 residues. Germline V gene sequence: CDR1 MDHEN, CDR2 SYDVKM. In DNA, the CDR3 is TGTGCCAGCAGTCCCGGACAGGGGTTAAACTATGGCTACACCTTC. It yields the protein CASSPGQGLNYGYTF.

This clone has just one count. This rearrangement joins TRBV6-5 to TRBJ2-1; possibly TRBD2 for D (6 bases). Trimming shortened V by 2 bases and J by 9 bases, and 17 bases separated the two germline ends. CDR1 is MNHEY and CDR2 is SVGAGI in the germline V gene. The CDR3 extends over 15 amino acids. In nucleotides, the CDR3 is TGTGCCAGCAGTTACGACATGACTAGATCTGGTGAGCAGTTCTTC. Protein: CASSYDMTRSGEQFF.

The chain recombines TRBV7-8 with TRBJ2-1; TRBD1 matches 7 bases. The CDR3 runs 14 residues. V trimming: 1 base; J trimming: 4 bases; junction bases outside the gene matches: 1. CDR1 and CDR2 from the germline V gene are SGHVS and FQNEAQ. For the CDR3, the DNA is TGTGCCAGCAGCTTAGGGGACAGATACAATGAGCAGTTCTTC. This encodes CASSLGDRYNEQFF.

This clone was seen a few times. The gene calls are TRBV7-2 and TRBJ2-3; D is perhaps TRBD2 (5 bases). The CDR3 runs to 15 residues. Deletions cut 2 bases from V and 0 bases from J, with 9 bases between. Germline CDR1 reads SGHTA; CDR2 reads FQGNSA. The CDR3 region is CASSLWSGSTDTQYF. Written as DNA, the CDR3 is TGTGCCAGCAGCTTATGGTCGGGGAGCACAGATACGCAGTATTTT.

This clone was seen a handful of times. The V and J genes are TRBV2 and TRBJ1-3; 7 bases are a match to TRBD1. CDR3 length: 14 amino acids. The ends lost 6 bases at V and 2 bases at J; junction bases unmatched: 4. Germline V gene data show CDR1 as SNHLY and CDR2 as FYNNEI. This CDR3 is CASRLGTAGNTIYF. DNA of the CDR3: TGTGCCAGCAGATTAGGGACAGCTGGAAACACCATATATTTT.

CDR3 protein: CASSRGQGATEAFF. CDR3 nucleotide sequence: TGTGCCAGCAGCCGAGGACAGGGGGCCACTGAAGCTTTCTTT. The V gene is TRBV5-4, the J gene TRBJ1-1; 11 positions match TRBD1. J was trimmed by 4 bases and V by 4 bases; bases with no gene match: 3. Germline V gene sequence: CDR1 SGHNT, CDR2 YYREEE (reference sequence). This CDR3 is 14 amino acids long.

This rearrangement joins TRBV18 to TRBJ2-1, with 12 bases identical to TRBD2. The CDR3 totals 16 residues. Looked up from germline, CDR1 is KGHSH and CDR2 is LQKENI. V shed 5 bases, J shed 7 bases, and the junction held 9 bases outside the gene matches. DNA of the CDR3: TGTGCCAGCTCAGATCGTCTAGCGGGGGGGCTTAATGAGCAGTTCTTC. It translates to CASSDRLAGGLNEQFF.

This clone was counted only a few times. The CDR3 protein is CASSYGGGRALYEQFF. Written as DNA, the CDR3 is TGTGCCAGCAGTTACGGAGGCGGGAGAGCCCTTTATGAGCAGTTCTTC. This chain joins TRBV6-5 and TRBJ2-1; TRBD2 agrees at 7 bases. V lost 2 bases, J lost 8 bases, and 12 bases stayed unmatched. The germline gives CDR1 MNHEY, CDR2 SVGAGI. The CDR3 loop spans 16 amino acids.

CDR3 in DNA: TGTGCCAGCAGTTTCAGGGGGCATACTGAAGCTTTCTTT. Protein sequence: CASSFRGHTEAFF. This rearrangement joins TRBV6-5 to TRBJ1-1, with 8 positions matching TRBD1. The CDR3 runs to 13 residues. After removal of 4 bases from V and 5 bases from J, the junction contained 3 bases not matched to a gene. Germline assignment: CDR1 MNHEY and CDR2 SVGAGI.

This chain's CDR3 is CASRRRQGSYEQYF. CDR3 nucleotides: TGTGCCAGCAGGCGGCGACAGGGATCCTACGAGCAGTACTTC. The rearrangement joins TRBV6-5 to TRBJ2-5; the match to TRBD1 covers 7 bases. The better agreement between TRBJ2-7 and the DNA end casts doubt on the J call. This CDR3 is 14 amino acids long. Germline lookup yields CDR1 MNHEY and CDR2 SVGAGI.

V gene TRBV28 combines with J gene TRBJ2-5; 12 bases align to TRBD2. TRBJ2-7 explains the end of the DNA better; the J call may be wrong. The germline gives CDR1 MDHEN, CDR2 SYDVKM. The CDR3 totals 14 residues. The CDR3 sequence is CASFGLAGSYEQYF. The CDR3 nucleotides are TGTGCCAGTTTCGGACTAGCGGGGTCCTACGAGCAGTACTTC.

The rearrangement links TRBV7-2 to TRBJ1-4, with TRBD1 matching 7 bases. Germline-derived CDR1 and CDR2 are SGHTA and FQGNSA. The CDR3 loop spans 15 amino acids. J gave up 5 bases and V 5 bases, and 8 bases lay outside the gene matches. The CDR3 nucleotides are TGTGCCAGCAGCGCCCGGGACAGAACGAATGAAAAACTGTTTTTT. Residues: CASSARDRTNEKLFF. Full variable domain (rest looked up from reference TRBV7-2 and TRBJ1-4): GAGVSQSPSNKVTEKGKDVELRCDPISGHTALYWYRQSLGQGLEFLIYFQGNSAPDKSGLPSDRFSAERTGGSVSTLTIQRTQQEDSAVYLCASSARDRTNEKLFFGSGTQLSVL.

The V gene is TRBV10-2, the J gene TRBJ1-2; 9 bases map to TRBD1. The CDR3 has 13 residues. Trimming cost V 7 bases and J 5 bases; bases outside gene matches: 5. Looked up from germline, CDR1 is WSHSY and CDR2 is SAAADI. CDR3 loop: CASTGTGSYGYTF. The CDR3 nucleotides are TGCGCCAGCACCGGGACAGGGTCTTATGGCTACACCTTC.

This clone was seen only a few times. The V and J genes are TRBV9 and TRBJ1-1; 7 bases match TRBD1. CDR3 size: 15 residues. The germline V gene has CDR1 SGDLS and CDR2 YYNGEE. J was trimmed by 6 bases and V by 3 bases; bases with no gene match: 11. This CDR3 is CASSGSPDRVSEAFF. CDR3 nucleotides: TGTGCCAGCAGCGGAAGTCCTGACAGGGTCTCTGAAGCTTTCTTT.

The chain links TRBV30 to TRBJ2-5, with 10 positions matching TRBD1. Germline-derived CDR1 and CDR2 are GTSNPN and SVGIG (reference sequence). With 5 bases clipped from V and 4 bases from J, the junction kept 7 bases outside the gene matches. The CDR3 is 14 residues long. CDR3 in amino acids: CAWVKWTGGETQYF. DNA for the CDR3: TGTGCCTGGGTGAAATGGACAGGGGGAGAGACCCAGTACTTC.

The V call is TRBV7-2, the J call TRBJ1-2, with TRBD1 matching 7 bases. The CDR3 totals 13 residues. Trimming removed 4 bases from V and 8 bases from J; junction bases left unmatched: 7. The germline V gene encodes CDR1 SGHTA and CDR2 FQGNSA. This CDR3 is CASSSTGSYGYTF. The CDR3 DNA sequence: TGTGCCAGCAGCTCGACAGGGTCTTACGGCTACACCTTC.

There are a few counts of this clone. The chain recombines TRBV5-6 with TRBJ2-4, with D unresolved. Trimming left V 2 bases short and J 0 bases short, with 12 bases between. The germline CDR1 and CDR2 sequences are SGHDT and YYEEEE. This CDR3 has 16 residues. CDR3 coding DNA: TGTGCCAGCAGCTTTTTCAGCGAGCTAGCCAAAAACATTCAGTACTTC. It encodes CASSFFSELAKNIQYF.

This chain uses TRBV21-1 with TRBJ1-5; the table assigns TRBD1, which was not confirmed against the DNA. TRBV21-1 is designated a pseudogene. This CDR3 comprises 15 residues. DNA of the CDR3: TGTGCCAGCAGCCCGGGACAGTTTAGCAATCAGCCCCAGCATTTT. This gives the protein CASSPGQFSNQPQHF.

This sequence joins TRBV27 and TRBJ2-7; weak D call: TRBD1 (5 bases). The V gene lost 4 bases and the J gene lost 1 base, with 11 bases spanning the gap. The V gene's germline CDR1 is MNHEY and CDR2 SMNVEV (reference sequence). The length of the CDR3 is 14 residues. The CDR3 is CASSSLAGSYEQYF. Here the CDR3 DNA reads TGTGCCAGCAGTTCCCTGGCAGGGTCCTACGAGCAGTACTTC.